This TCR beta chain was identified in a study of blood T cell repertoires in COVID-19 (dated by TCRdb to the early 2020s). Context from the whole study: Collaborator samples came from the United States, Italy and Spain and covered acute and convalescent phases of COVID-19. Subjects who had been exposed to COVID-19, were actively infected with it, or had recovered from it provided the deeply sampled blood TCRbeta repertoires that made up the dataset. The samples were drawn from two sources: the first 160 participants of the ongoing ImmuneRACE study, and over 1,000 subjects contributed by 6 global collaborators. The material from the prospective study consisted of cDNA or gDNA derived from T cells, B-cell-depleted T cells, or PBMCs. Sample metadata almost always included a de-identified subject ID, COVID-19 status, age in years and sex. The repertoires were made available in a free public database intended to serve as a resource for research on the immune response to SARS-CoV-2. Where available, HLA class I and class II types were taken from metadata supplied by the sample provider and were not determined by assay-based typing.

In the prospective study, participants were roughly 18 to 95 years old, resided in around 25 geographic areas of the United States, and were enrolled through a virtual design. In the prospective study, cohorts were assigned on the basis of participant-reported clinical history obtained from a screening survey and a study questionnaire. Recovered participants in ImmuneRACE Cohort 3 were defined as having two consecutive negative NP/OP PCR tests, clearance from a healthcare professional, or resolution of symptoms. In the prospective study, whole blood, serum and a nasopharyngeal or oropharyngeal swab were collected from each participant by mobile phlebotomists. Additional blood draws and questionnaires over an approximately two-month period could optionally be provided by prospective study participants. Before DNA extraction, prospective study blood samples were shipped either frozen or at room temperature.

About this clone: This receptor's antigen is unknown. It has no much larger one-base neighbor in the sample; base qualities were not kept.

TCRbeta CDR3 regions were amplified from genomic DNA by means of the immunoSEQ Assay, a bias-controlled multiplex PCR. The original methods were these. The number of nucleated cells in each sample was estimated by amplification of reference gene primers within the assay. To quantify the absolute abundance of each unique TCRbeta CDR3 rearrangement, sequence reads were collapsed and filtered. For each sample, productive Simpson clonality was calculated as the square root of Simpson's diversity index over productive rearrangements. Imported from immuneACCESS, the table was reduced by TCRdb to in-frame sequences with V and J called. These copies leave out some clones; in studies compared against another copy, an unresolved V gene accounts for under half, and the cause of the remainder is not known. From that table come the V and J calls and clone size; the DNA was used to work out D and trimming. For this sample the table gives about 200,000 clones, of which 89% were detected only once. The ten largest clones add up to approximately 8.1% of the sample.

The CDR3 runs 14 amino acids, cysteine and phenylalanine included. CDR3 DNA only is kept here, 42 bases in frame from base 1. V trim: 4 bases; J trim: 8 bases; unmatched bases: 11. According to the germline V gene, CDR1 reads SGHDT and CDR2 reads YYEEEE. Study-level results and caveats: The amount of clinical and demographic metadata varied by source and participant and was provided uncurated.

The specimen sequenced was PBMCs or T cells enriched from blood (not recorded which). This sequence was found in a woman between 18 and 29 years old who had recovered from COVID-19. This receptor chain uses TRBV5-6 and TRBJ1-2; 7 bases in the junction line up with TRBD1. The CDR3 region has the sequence CASSKGPGTAGYTF. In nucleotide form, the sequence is TGTGCCAGCAGCAAAGGTCCCGGGACAGCCGGCTACACCTTC.